Included here is one TCR beta chain sequence, with context. This entry belongs to a study of cytomegalovirus exposure and HLA in healthy donors. Amplification used 60 Vbeta primers and 13 Jbeta primers. Sequenced by immunoSEQ multiplex PCR; TCRdb stores in-frame clones only, minus some. The data show approximately 100,000 clones, about 64% seen once. Germline V CDR1 and CDR2: MNHEY, SMNVEV (reference sequence). This CDR3 has 15 amino acids. Sequencing was carried out using PBMCs. The rearrangement uses TRBV27 and TRBJ2-5; D possibly corresponds to TRBD1 (7 bases). TRBJ2-7 explains the end of the DNA better; the J call may be wrong. This receptor was taken from a female donor in good health and CMV-seronegative. The CDR3 loop reads CASSFYPSGGREQYF. CDR3 DNA: TGTGCCAGCAGCTTCTACCCGTCAGGGGGGCGCGAGCAGTACTTC.